These T cell receptor beta chains were read from a single sample in a study of T cell responses to AZD1222 COVID-19 vaccine. Assay: immunoSEQ multiplex PCR; the TCRdb copy retains only in-frame clones and omits some. The sample shows 130,000 or so clones, 89% of them seen only once. Sequenced here: peripheral blood, sampled 28 days after the second AZD1222 dose. The receptor set was obtained from an adult who received the AZD1222 COVID-19 vaccine. Each CDR3 is given with its conserved first and last residue. D genes are given only for firm matches. The size of a clone is reported for some rows only, either as once, few or many, or as a class for expanded clones.

clone size: NA; V gene: TRBV6-5; D gene: NA; J gene: TRBJ2-1; CDR3 DNA: TGTGCCAGCAGTTACCAGGGGAGTGAGTACAATGAGCAGTTCTTC; CDR3 protein: CASSYQGSEYNEQFF
clone size: NA; V gene: TRBV28; D gene: TRBD1; J gene: TRBJ1-2; CDR3 DNA: TGTGCCAGCAGTTTATCCGGGACAGGGAAAATCTATGGCTACACCTTC; CDR3 protein: CASSLSGTGKIYGYTF
clone size: once; V gene: TRBV12-3/TRBV12-4; D gene: NA; J gene: TRBJ1-2; CDR3 DNA: TGTGCCAGCAGCCAACGGGGTGGCTACACCTTC; CDR3 protein: CASSQRGGYTF
clone size: NA; V gene: TRBV10-3; D gene: TRBD2; J gene: TRBJ2-3; CDR3 DNA: TGTGCCATCACCCTCAGCGGGGCCTACACAGATACGCAGTATTTT; CDR3 protein: CAITLSGAYTDTQYF
clone size: NA; V gene: TRBV27; D gene: NA; J gene: TRBJ1-1; CDR3 DNA: TGTGCCAGCAGTCCCTGGACGGCGGGCACTGAAGCTTTCTTT; CDR3 protein: CASSPWTAGTEAFF
clone size: NA; V gene: TRBV5-1; D gene: NA; J gene: TRBJ1-2; CDR3 DNA: TGCGCCAGCAGCTTGGTAGGATATGGCTACACCTTC; CDR3 protein: CASSLVGYGYTF
clone size: NA; V gene: TRBV4-1; D gene: NA; J gene: TRBJ1-1; CDR3 DNA: TGCGCCAGCAGCCAAGATCGACGGAACACTGAAGCTTTCTTT; CDR3 protein: CASSQDRRNTEAFF
clone size: NA; V gene: TRBV19; D gene: TRBD1; J gene: TRBJ1-1; CDR3 DNA: TGTGCCAGTAGTATCGACAGGGGTGGGACTGAAGCTTTCTTT; CDR3 protein: CASSIDRGGTEAFF
clone size: once; V gene: TRBV19; D gene: TRBD1; J gene: TRBJ1-4; CDR3 DNA: TGTGCCAGTAGAGACAGGGGTGGAGATGAAAAACTGTTTTTT; CDR3 protein: CASRDRGGDEKLFF
clone size: once; V gene: TRBV6-1; D gene: NA; J gene: TRBJ1-2; CDR3 DNA: TGTGCCAGCAGTGAATCGGGGTTCCGGTATGGCTACACCTTC; CDR3 protein: CASSESGFRYGYTF
clone size: NA; V gene: TRBV7-4; D gene: TRBD1; J gene: TRBJ1-4; CDR3 DNA: TGTGCCAGCAGCTTATCTGGGACAGCAGATGAAAAACTGTTTTTT; CDR3 protein: CASSLSGTADEKLFF
clone size: NA; V gene: TRBV12-3/TRBV12-4; D gene: NA; J gene: TRBJ2-3; CDR3 DNA: TGTGCCAGCAGTTTGACAGTCCATACGCAGTATTTT; CDR3 protein: CASSLTVHTQYF
clone size: NA; V gene: TRBV9; D gene: NA; J gene: TRBJ1-1; CDR3 DNA: TGTGCCAGCAGCGTAGACGGTCGGAACACTGAAGCTTTCTTT; CDR3 protein: CASSVDGRNTEAFF
clone size: NA; V gene: TRBV5-4; D gene: NA; J gene: TRBJ2-5; CDR3 DNA: TGTGCCAGCAGCTTGGCGTTTACCCAAGAGACCCAGTACTTC; CDR3 protein: CASSLAFTQETQYF